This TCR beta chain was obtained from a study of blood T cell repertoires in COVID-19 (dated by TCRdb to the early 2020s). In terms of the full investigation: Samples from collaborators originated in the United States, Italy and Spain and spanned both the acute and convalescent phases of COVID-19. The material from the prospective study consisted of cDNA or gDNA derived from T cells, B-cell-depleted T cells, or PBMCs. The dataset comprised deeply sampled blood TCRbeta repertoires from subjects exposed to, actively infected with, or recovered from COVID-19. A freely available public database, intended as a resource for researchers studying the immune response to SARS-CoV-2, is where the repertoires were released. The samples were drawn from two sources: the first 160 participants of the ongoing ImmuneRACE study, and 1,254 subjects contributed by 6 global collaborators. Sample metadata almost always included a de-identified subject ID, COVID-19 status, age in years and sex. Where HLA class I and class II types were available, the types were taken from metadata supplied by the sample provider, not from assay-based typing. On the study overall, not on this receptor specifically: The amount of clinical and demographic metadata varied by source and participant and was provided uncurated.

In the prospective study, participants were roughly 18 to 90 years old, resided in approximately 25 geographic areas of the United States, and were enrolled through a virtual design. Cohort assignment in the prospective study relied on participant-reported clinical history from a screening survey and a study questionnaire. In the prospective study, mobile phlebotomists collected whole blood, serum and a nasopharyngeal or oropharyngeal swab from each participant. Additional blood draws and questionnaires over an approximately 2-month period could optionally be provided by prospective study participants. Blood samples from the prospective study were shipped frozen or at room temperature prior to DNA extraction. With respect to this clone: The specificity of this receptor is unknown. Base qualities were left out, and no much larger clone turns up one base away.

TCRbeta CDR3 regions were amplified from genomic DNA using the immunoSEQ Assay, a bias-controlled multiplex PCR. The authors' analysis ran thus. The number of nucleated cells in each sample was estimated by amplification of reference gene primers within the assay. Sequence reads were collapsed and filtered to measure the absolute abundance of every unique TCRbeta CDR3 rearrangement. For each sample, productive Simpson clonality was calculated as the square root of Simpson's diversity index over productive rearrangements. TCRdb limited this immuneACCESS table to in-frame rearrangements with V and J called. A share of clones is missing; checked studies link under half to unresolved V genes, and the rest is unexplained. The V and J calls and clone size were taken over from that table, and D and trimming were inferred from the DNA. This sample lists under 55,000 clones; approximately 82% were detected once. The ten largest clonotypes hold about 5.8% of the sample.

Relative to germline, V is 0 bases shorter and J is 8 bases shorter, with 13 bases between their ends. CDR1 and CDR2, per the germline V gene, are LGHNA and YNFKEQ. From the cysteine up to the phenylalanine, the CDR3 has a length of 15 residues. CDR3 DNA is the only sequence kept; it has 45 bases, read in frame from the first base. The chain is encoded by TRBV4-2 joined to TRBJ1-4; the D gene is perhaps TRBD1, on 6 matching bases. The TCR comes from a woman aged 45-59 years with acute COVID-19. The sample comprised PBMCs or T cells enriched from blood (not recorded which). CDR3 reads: CASSQEGGQGEKLFF. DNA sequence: TGTGCCAGCAGCCAAGAAGGCGGGCAGGGGGAAAAACTGTTTTTT.